This T cell receptor beta chain is drawn from a study of regulatory T cells in long-lasting Graves disease. Overall study context: Those with persistent Graves' disease had received antithyroid drugs for over 5 years with positive TSH receptor antibodies.

This clonotype showed up many times. The antigen is undetermined. Library construction for TCR beta used iRepertoire HTBI primers and Arm-PCR of CDR3 regions. TCRdb used MiXCR to reprocess the multiplex PCR reads, holding one entry per CDR3 protein. The sample consists of hundreds of thousands of distinct CDR3 sequences, 20% to 25% of them appearing once. Time point described: persistent/refractory GD, antithyroid drugs over 5 years with positive TRAb. From RNA extracted from PBMCs, the TCR library was made. In this cohort, patients came from an endocrinology department located in Xi'an, China. V was pared by 1 base and J by 0 bases, with 13 bases between. CDR3 size: 17 residues. Germline values: CDR1 MNHNS, CDR2 SASEGT. General study points: Persistent disease was associated with favored TRBV28 usage and with favored use of TRBJ1-2 and TRBJ2-5. Analyses excluded thyroid tissue, covering peripheral blood alone.

This receptor was taken from a female donor with Graves disease. The V call is TRBV6-1, the J call TRBJ1-5; possible D gene TRBD1, 5 bases. The material was peripheral blood mononuclear cells (PBMCs), obtained when the disease was refractory, from a patient treated with antithyroid drugs. DNA of the CDR3: TGTGCCAGCAGTGAAGACAGGAACACTTATAGCAATCAGCCCCAGCATTTT. Translated: CASSEDRNTYSNQPQHF.